This TCR beta chain is drawn from a study of T-cell reconstitution after alpha-beta-depleted transplantation in children. A remark on this clonotype: What it binds is unknown.

Whole-study results and caveats: High day-60 TCRbeta diversity in some patients came from surviving recipient T cells and thymic progenitors. Several hundred graft clones that had expanded were reportedly the source of alpha-beta T cells about two months after transplant. A year had passed since transplant, and T-cell counts and diversity by then came mostly from newly produced T cells.

Unique molecular identifiers were used to barcode this TCRbeta library. TCRdb analysed the PCR reads with MiXCR anew, one entry per CDR3 protein. This repertoire shows a few hundred thousand distinct CDR3 sequences, 27% found once; its top ten account for approximately 33%. Trimming stripped 8 bases from V and 4 bases from J, with 18 bases between. The length of the CDR3 is 15 residues. Germline V gene data show CDR1 as MGHDK and CDR2 as SYGVNS. The origin of this receptor is a boy younger than two with Wiskott-Aldrich syndrome, due to receive a stem cell transplant. V is TRBV25-1 and J is TRBJ2-1; D uncertain. This material consisted of PBMCs, taken before TCRalphabeta/CD19-depleted stem cell transplant. CDR3 sequence reads: CASSTNGVRYNEQFF. CDR3 nucleotides: TGTGCCAGCTCGACAAACGGAGTAAGGTACAATGAGCAGTTCTTC.